These 23 T cell receptor beta chains were all obtained from the same sample, sequenced in a study of CD4 T cells in relation to SARS-CoV-2 and coronaviruses. The protocol was immunoSEQ multiplex PCR, while the TCRdb copy is restricted to in-frame clones and leaves out a portion. The data contain around 70,000 clones, 80% to 90% of them seen just once; the ten biggest clones take up around 1.6%. CD4+ T cells from unexposed donors were obtained before the COVID-19 pandemic (2011-2018). The source material was memory CD4+ T cells from PBMCs. These receptors all come from a human donor in good health.

The table lists this clone with a count of one. V usage is TRBV10-1 and J usage is TRBJ1-2; 8 bases are shared with TRBD1. The CDR3 has 14 residues. Germline V gene data show CDR1 as WNHNN and CDR2 as SYGVQD (reference sequence). V lost 2 bases to trimming and J lost 8 bases; unmatched junction nucleotides: 7. DNA for the CDR3: TGCGCCAGCAGTGAGAGTGACAGGGGTGGAGGCTACACCTTC. The encoded protein is CASSESDRGGGYTF.

The rearrangement joins TRBV5-1 to TRBJ2-7, with D possibly matching TRBD1 (5 bases). Germline V gene lookup returns CDR1 SGHRS and CDR2 YFSETQ. Trimming shortened V by 0 bases and J by 1 base, and 11 bases separated the two germline ends. The CDR3 extends over 15 amino acids. CDR3 sequence: CASSLGGGVSYEQYF. CDR3 DNA: TGCGCCAGCAGCTTGGGGGGCGGTGTATCCTACGAGCAGTACTTC.

This chain joins TRBV24-1 and TRBJ1-5; 7 nucleotides align to TRBD1. Trimming cost V 3 bases and J 9 bases; bases outside gene matches: 4. The CDR3 has 13 residues. The germline gives CDR1 KGHDR, CDR2 SFDVKD. The CDR3 sequence: CATSDPGGGPQHF. The CDR3 DNA sequence: TGTGCCACCAGTGATCCAGGGGGGGGGCCCCAGCATTTT.

This clone was seen once. The CDR3 bases are TGTGCCAGCAGCCAAGACGTCAATCAGCCCCAGCATTTT. It specifies CASSQDVNQPQHF. V usage is TRBV3-1 (or the pseudogene TRBV3-2) and J usage is TRBJ1-5; D is undetermined. Trimming removed 0 bases from V and 3 bases from J, with 3 bases in between. Per the germline V gene, CDR1 is LGHDT and CDR2 is YNNKEL (reference sequence). The CDR3 spans 13 residues.

V is TRBV6-5 and J is TRBJ1-1; TRBD1 agrees at 9 bases. From germline, CDR1 is MNHEY and CDR2 SVGAGI. Unmatched junction bases numbered 9, after V lost 6 bases and J lost 4 bases. The length of the CDR3 is 15 residues. The CDR3 coding sequence is TGTGCCAGCAGCCGACAGGGGGAGTGGGGCACTGAAGCTTTCTTT. This translates into CASSRQGEWGTEAFF.

V usage is TRBV15 and J usage is TRBJ2-7; D uncertain. The CDR3 is 13 residues long. V was shortened by 0 bases and J by 4 bases, with 7 bases between the two germline ends. The germline V gene encodes CDR1 LNHNV and CDR2 YYDKDF (reference sequence). The CDR3 sequence: CATSRDLQYEQYF. The CDR3, as DNA: TGTGCCACCAGCAGAGATCTCCAGTACGAGCAGTACTTC.

This clone was found a few times. CDR3 DNA: TGTGCCAGTAGTCCACAGGGGGCAGGCAATCAGCCCCAGCATTTT. Its translation: CASSPQGAGNQPQHF. The chain carries TRBV19 and TRBJ1-5, with 9 bases matching TRBD1. Trimming at V came to 5 bases and at J to 2 bases, leaving 4 bases not matched to a gene. Germline CDR1 LNHDA, CDR2 SQIVND (reference sequence). This CDR3 region has 15 residues.

The genes are TRBV10-3 and TRBJ1-2, with D unclear. CDR1 is ENHRY and CDR2 is SYGVKD in the germline V gene. V lost 6 bases and J lost 6, with 17 bases in between. The CDR3 has 14 amino acids. CDR3 loop: CAIRNTGRENGYTF. CDR3 coding DNA: TGTGCCATCAGGAACACCGGGAGAGAAAATGGCTACACCTTC.

The rearrangement uses TRBV3-1 (or the pseudogene TRBV3-2) and TRBJ1-3, with D tentatively TRBD1 (5 bases). The germline V and J ends were trimmed by 3 bases and 2 bases, with 14 bases remaining between them. CDR3 size: 16 residues. Germline CDR1 LGHDT, CDR2 YNNKEL (reference sequence). The CDR3 sequence: CASSHTGLRAGNTIYF. The DNA for the CDR3 is TGTGCCAGCAGCCACACAGGCTTAAGGGCTGGAAACACCATATATTTT.

The rearrangement links TRBV4-1 to TRBJ2-5; perhaps D is TRBD1 or TRBD2 (5 bases each). The CDR3 is made up of 14 amino acids. The germline gives CDR1 MGHRA, CDR2 YSYEKL. Trimming removed 1 base at V and 1 base at J, with 7 bases between. The DNA for the CDR3 is TGCGCCAGCAGCCAAGCGGGGACCCAAGAGACCCAGTACTTC. This encodes CASSQAGTQETQYF.

The gene calls are TRBV5-8 and TRBJ1-1, with 7 bases fitting TRBD1. Per germline, CDR1 SGHTS and CDR2 YDEGEE. V dropped 5 bases and J dropped 1; count of bases not matched to a gene: 8. This CDR3 comprises 15 residues. The CDR3 region is CASSYGQVPNTEAFF. The CDR3 DNA follows: TGTGCCAGCAGTTATGGACAGGTTCCGAACACTGAAGCTTTCTTT.

There are a few counts of this clone. The V gene is TRBV5-1, the J gene TRBJ2-1; no definite D call. Looked up from germline, CDR1 is SGHRS and CDR2 is YFSETQ. The CDR3 is 15 amino acids. V was clipped by 2 bases and J by 5 bases, with 14 bases between them. The CDR3 nucleotides are TGCGCCAGCAGCTTAGGGTCCCTAATCGACAATGAGCAGTTCTTC. This translates into CASSLGSLIDNEQFF. Filled out from reference TRBV5-1 and TRBJ2-1, the complete variable domain reads KAGVTQTPRYLIKTRGQQVTLSCSPISGHRSVSWYQQTPGQGLQFLFEYFSETQRNKGNFPGRFSGRQFSNSRSEMNVSTLELGDSALYLCASSLGSLIDNEQFFGPGTRLTVL.

This rearrangement joins TRBV27 to TRBJ2-1; tentatively, D is TRBD1 (6 bases). CDR1 and CDR2 (germline): MNHEY, SMNVEV (reference sequence). V was cut by 1 base and J by 4 bases, with 11 bases left in between. The CDR3 has 15 amino acids. As DNA, the CDR3 is TGTGCCAGCAGTTTATTCTTGGGGGCATACAATGAGCAGTTCTTC. Protein: CASSLFLGAYNEQFF.

This sequence joins TRBV28 and TRBJ1-5, with 10 nucleotides matching TRBD1. V was pared by 2 bases and J by 2 bases, with 9 bases of the junction left unmatched. CDR3 length: 18 residues. Germline V gene sequence: CDR1 MDHEN, CDR2 SYDVKM. As DNA, the CDR3 is TGTGCCAGCAGTTTACTCGTCGGGGGGACAGGGGGCAATCAGCCCCAGCATTTT. The encoded protein is CASSLLVGGTGGNQPQHF. The full variable domain, in which reference TRBV28 and TRBJ1-5 provide the parts outside the CDR3, is DVKVTQSSRYLVKRTGEKVFLECVQDMDHENMFWYRQDPGLGLRLIYFSYDVKMKEKGDIPEGYSVSREKKERFSLILESASTNQTSMYLCASSLLVGGTGGNQPQHFGDGTRLSIL.

This clone has only a few counts. The chain recombines TRBV5-6 with TRBJ2-7; 15 nucleotides align to TRBD2. The V and J ends lost 4 bases and 9 bases, in that order; junction bases with no gene match: 5. The CDR3 has 14 amino acids. The germline V gene encodes CDR1 SGHDT and CDR2 YYEEEE. The CDR3 protein is CASSPGTSGRLQYF. CDR3 in DNA: TGTGCCAGCAGCCCCGGGACTAGCGGGAGGTTGCAGTACTTC.

This clone has only a few counts. The rearrangement links TRBV29-1 to TRBJ2-5, with a weak D call TRBD1 (6 bases). Germline loops: CDR1 SQVTM, CDR2 ANQGSEA. This CDR3 comprises 14 residues. Deletions cut 3 bases from V and 3 bases from J, with 14 bases between. CDR3 nucleotide sequence: TGCAGCGTTGACCGCAGGGGTGGGAAAGAGACCCAGTACTTC. Protein: CSVDRRGGKETQYF.

The J gene is TRBJ2-3, the V gene TRBV28, with 9 bases identical to TRBD2. V dropped 3 bases and J dropped 0; count of bases not matched to a gene: 16. This CDR3 comprises 20 residues. The germline CDR1 and CDR2 sequences are MDHEN and SYDVKM. The DNA of the CDR3 is TGTGCCAGCAGTTTTCCCGACCGTAGCGGGAGAATCCTTAGCACAGATACGCAGTATTTT. Translation: CASSFPDRSGRILSTDTQYF.

There are a few counts of this clone. The rearrangement uses TRBV10-3 and TRBJ2-7; perhaps TRBD1 as D (5 bases). The V gene's germline CDR1 is ENHRY and CDR2 SYGVKD. The length of the CDR3 is 14 residues. V lost 3 bases, J lost 4 bases, and 13 bases lay in between. CDR3: CAISDSIQGYEQYF. The CDR3 nucleotides read TGTGCCATCAGTGATTCTATTCAGGGTTACGAGCAGTACTTC.

The chain couples TRBV7-3 to TRBJ2-3, with D perhaps TRBD1 or TRBD2 (5 bases each). Germline lookup yields CDR1 SGHTA and CDR2 FQGTGA. This CDR3 spans 13 amino acids. The V end lost 5 bases, the J end lost 0 bases, and 6 bases lay between the germline ends. The chain's CDR3 is CASSEGSTDTQYF. CDR3 DNA: TGTGCCAGCAGCGAGGGGAGCACAGATACGCAGTATTTT.

V is TRBV30 and J is TRBJ1-1, with D unclear. The V gene lost 3 bases and the J gene lost 1 base, with 9 bases spanning the gap. Germline V gives CDR1 GTSNPN, CDR2 SVGIG (reference sequence). This CDR3 spans 13 amino acids. DNA of the CDR3: TGTGCCTGGAGATTCGGAGAGAACACTGAAGCTTTCTTT. It codes for CAWRFGENTEAFF.

The rearrangement uses TRBV6-6 and TRBJ2-4, with 8 bases lining up with TRBD1. This CDR3 contains 12 residues. CDR1 and CDR2 (germline): MNHNY, SVGAGI (reference sequence). V lost 4 bases and J lost 11; bases outside the gene matches: 4. The CDR3 coding sequence is TGTGCCAGCAGTTCGCAGGGGGCACTTCAGTACTTC. It is translated as CASSSQGALQYF.

The chain has TRBV5-1 and TRBJ1-6, with TRBD1 matching 8 bases. Germline-derived CDR1 and CDR2 are SGHRS and YFSETQ. Germline trimming cut 4 bases from V and 7 bases from J; bases unmatched to any gene: 10. The CDR3 covers 16 residues. CDR3 sequence reads: CASSKDRAHGNSPLHF. The CDR3 bases are TGCGCCAGCAGCAAGGACAGGGCCCATGGAAATTCACCCCTCCACTTT.

V is TRBV3-1 (or the pseudogene TRBV3-2) and J is TRBJ1-1; D remains unclear. V dropped 6 bases and J dropped 1 base, with 9 bases sitting between them. The germline CDR1 and CDR2 sequences are LGHDT and YNNKEL (reference sequence). This CDR3 contains 13 residues. The CDR3 region has the DNA TGTGCCAGCAGTCGACCGTGGAACACTGAAGCTTTCTTT. Translation gives CASSRPWNTEAFF.